The subject of this entry is one TCR beta chain. Antigen specificity is unknown. J was trimmed by 8 bases and V by 4 bases; bases with no gene match: 14. Germline CDR1 SGHTA, CDR2 FQGNSA. The CDR3 runs to 16 residues. These data originate in a study of OX40 agonist ivuxolimab in advanced cancers. Across the whole study: Among those enrolled, mean age was roughly 62 years (range 23 to 79) and less than 90% were male. The study, taken as a whole, reports: Normalized T-cell clonal expansion was also low in a subset of nonresponders.

Libraries were prepared by immunoSEQ multiplex PCR; TCRdb keeps only in-frame clonotypes and omits some of them. This table holds roughly 90,000 clones, about nine tenths found once. The starting material was CD4+ or CD8+ T cells sorted from blood, obtained in a trial of the OX40 agonist ivuxolimab. The rearrangement links TRBV7-2 to TRBJ2-3; TRBD2 agrees at 8 bases. The clonotype comes from an adult with an advanced solid tumor such as melanoma, head and neck, liver or kidney cancer. The chain's CDR3 is CASSSPDKRERATQYF. CDR3 coding DNA: TGTGCCAGCAGCTCCCCTGATAAGCGGGAGAGGGCTACGCAGTATTTT.